The clone carrying this T cell receptor (beta chain) was seen repeatedly, ten times or more. Its antigen is not known. The germline V gene has CDR1 LGHDT and CDR2 YNNKEL (reference sequence). Trimming took off 0 bases at V and 4 bases at J, with 7 bases between the two ends. CDR3 length: 14 amino acids. RNA transcripts gave rise to amplified TCR beta CDR3 regions. A set of HTBI primers served as the primers for a first-round RT-PCR of the TCR CDR3. TCRdb re-derived calls from the multiplex PCR reads in MiXCR, one entry per CDR3 protein. The repertoire holds about 400,000 distinct CDR3 sequences, with around 14% as singletons. Hyperthyroidism, newly diagnosed and lasting under 2 months, affected patients aged 18 to 65. Uncontrolled infection, other autoimmune disease, pregnancy or lactation excluded patients. The PBMCs studied were ones that came from about 10 ml fresh peripheral blood. The entry originates in a study of T cells in Graves' hyperthyroidism and ophthalmopathy. Study-level results: Most expanded thyroid clonotypes above 0.001 recurred in blood.

The sample comprised blood. The clonotype comes from a woman aged 25 to 39 with Graves' hyperthyroidism. This sequence joins TRBV3-1 and TRBJ1-5; D ambiguous. The CDR3 sequence: CASSQEAGNQPQHF. The CDR3 DNA reads as TGTGCCAGCAGCCAAGAAGCGGGAAATCAGCCCCAGCATTTT.